This TCR beta chain was sequenced in a study of a mutant IDH1 vaccine in newly diagnosed glioma. As for the study in general: The study started vaccination 4-6 weeks after radiotherapy alone, or with temozolomide cycles. Treated patients were roughly 62% male, about 38% female, mean age approximately 40 years. The study held visit V12 at week 35 and visit V13 at week 47.

Time point indicated: week 47, end of study. Doses comprised 300 ug of mutant IDH1 20-mer peptide each, plus topical imiquimod. Astrocytomas found in donors were new, WHO grade 3 or 4, IDH1-mutant and ATRX-lost. A word on this clone: As yet, its antigen is unknown.

V was shortened by 3 bases and J by 15 bases, with 16 bases between the two germline ends. The CDR3 totals 12 residues. CDR1 and CDR2 (germline): SGHRS, YFSETQ. TCRdb keeps only in-frame clones here, not all; method: immunoSEQ multiplex PCR. The sample consists of tens of thousands of clones, 75% to 90% of them appearing once. The chain recombines TRBV5-1 with TRBJ2-1; tentatively, D is TRBD2 (5 bases). The sequencing used PBMCs, collected from a glioma patient whose treatment included an IDH1 peptide vaccine. The clonotype was recovered from a middle-aged man with glioma. The CDR3 region has the DNA TGCGCCAGCAGCTCGGACTTTTTGGACTTGTTCTTC. Translation gives CASSSDFLDLFF.